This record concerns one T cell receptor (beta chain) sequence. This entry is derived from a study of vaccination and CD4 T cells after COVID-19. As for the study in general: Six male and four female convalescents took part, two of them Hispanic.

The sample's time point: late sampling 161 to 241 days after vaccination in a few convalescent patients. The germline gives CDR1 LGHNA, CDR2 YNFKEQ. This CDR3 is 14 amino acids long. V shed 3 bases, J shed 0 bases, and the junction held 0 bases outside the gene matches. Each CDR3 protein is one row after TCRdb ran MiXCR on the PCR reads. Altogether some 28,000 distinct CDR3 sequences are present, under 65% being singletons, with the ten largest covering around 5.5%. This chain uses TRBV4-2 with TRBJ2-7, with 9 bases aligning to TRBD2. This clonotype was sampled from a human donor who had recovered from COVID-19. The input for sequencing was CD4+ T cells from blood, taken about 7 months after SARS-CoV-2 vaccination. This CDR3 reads CASSHSGSSYEQYF. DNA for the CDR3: TGTGCCAGCAGCCATAGCGGGAGCTCCTACGAGCAGTACTTC.